These 29 T cell receptor beta chains came from one sample sequenced in a study of cytomegalovirus exposure and HLA in healthy donors. Method: immunoSEQ multiplex PCR; TCRdb's copy keeps in-frame clones and lacks some. The sample yields about 150,000 clones, roughly 86% seen once. Source material: PBMCs. All receptors come from a human donor in good health.

The chain combines TRBV6-1 with TRBJ2-1; 13 bases agree with TRBD2. The length of the CDR3 is 14 residues. J was trimmed by 10 bases and V by 6 bases; bases with no gene match: 6. The germline CDR1 and CDR2 sequences are MNHNS and SASEGT. CDR3: CASRGLAGLREQFF. CDR3 DNA: TGTGCCAGCAGGGGACTAGCGGGATTACGGGAGCAGTTCTTC.

This chain uses TRBV5-6 with TRBJ1-1; TRBD1 might be the D (6 bases). Germline loops: CDR1 SGHDT, CDR2 YYEEEE. Trimming shortened V by 0 bases and J by 4 bases, and 10 bases separated the two germline ends. The length of the CDR3 is 14 residues. The CDR3 is CASSLDRVGTEAFF. CDR3 DNA sequence: TGTGCCAGCAGCTTGGACAGGGTGGGCACTGAAGCTTTCTTT. Full variable domain (outside the CDR3, taken from reference TRBV5-6 and TRBJ1-1): DAGVTQSPTHLIKTRGQQVTLRCSPKSGHDTVSWYQQALGQGPQFIFQYYEEEERQRGNFPDRFSGHQFPNYSSELNVNALLLGDSALYLCASSLDRVGTEAFFGQGTRLTVV.

The rearrangement uses TRBV15 and TRBJ1-1; D not certain. The V gene lost 5 bases and the J gene lost 0 bases, with 10 bases spanning the gap. The CDR3 sequence is 14 residues long. Per the germline V gene, CDR1 is LNHNV and CDR2 is YYDKDF (reference sequence). CDR3 in DNA: TGTGCCACCAGCGCGGATATGATGAACACTGAAGCTTTCTTT. Translated: CATSADMMNTEAFF.

The CDR3 loop is CASTLGGENTEAFF. The CDR3 bases are TGTGCCAGCACCCTGGGGGGTGAGAACACTGAAGCTTTCTTT. The chain carries TRBV6-6 and TRBJ1-1; D may be TRBD1 (5 bases). This CDR3 is built from 14 residues. Trimming removed 7 bases from V and 1 base from J, with 13 bases in between. Germline CDR1 and CDR2: MNHNY and SVGAGI (reference sequence).

The V and J genes are TRBV7-9 and TRBJ2-7, with TRBD1 matching 8 bases. The CDR3 is 13 residues long. The J segment lost 4 bases and the V segment lost 7 bases, leaving 6 bases of the junction unmatched. Germline V gene data show CDR1 as SEHNR and CDR2 as FQNEAQ (reference sequence). The CDR3 reads CASKITGGYEQYF. In DNA form, the CDR3 reads TGTGCCAGCAAAATCACAGGGGGTTACGAGCAGTACTTC.

The V gene is TRBV11-2, the J gene TRBJ2-7, with TRBD2 identical over 7 bases. CDR1 and CDR2 from the germline V gene are SGHAT and FQNNGV. The CDR3 has 14 residues. J lost 1 base, V lost 4 bases, and 4 bases had no gene match. This CDR3 reads CASSSQRESYEQYF. The CDR3, as DNA: TGTGCCAGCAGCTCGCAGCGGGAATCCTACGAGCAGTACTTC.

The chain joins TRBV19 to TRBJ1-1, with TRBD1 matching 7 bases. Germline lookup yields CDR1 LNHDA and CDR2 SQIVND (reference sequence). With V trimmed by 3 bases and J by 0 bases, 1 base remained unmatched. This CDR3 has 14 residues. The CDR3 bases are TGTGCCAGTAGTATCACAGGGGTGAACACTGAAGCTTTCTTT. Translation gives CASSITGVNTEAFF.

Only a few counts were recorded for this clone. V is TRBV7-2 and J is TRBJ2-1; D may be TRBD1 (6 bases). Germline V gene lookup returns CDR1 SGHTA and CDR2 FQGNSA. V lost 5 bases and J lost 0, with 17 bases in between. The CDR3 sequence is 17 residues long. This chain's CDR3 is CASSPVGTDSSYNEQFF. As DNA, the CDR3 is TGTGCCAGCAGCCCCGTTGGGACGGACAGCTCCTACAATGAGCAGTTCTTC.

This chain uses TRBV15 with TRBJ2-3; 10 bases are a match to TRBD2. V gave up 6 bases and J gave up 2 bases; unmatched junction bases: 14. Germline assignment: CDR1 LNHNV and CDR2 YYDKDF (reference sequence). The CDR3 extends over 18 amino acids. Here the CDR3 reads CATRSWGLAGVYTDTQYF. In DNA form, the CDR3 reads TGTGCCACCAGGTCATGGGGGCTAGCGGGAGTGTACACAGATACGCAGTATTTT.

V usage is TRBV7-2 and J usage is TRBJ1-2, with a tentative D call TRBD1 (5 bases). The CDR3 consists of 12 residues. Per the germline V gene, CDR1 is SGHTA and CDR2 is FQGNSA. V shed 4 bases and J shed 4 bases, with 7 bases lying between them. The CDR3 sequence is CASSSGSYGYTF. Here the CDR3 DNA reads TGTGCCAGCAGCTCAGGGTCCTATGGCTACACCTTC.

A single count supports this clone. The rearrangement joins TRBV18 to TRBJ2-2; 7 bases agree with TRBD1. Germline CDR1 reads KGHSH; CDR2 reads LQKENI. The CDR3 sequence is 14 residues long. With V trimmed by 3 bases and J by 4 bases, 2 bases remained unmatched. CDR3 in amino acids: CASSPSGGTGELFF. The CDR3 DNA is TGTGCCAGCTCACCGTCAGGGGGCACCGGGGAGCTGTTTTTT.

The chain links TRBV7-2 to TRBJ1-3, with TRBD1 matching over 7 bases. CDR1 and CDR2 (germline): SGHTA, FQGNSA. CDR3 length: 14 amino acids. Trimming at V came to 4 bases and at J to 8 bases, leaving 8 bases not matched to a gene. The CDR3 loop is CASSSRQGTDTIYF. The CDR3 nucleotides are TGTGCCAGCAGCTCTAGACAGGGTACAGACACCATATATTTT.

The chain combines TRBV19 with TRBJ1-5, with 8 bases fitting TRBD1. CDR3 size: 17 residues. The V gene's germline CDR1 is LNHDA and CDR2 SQIVND (reference sequence). The junction had 8 bases not matched to a gene; V was cut back by 3 bases and J by 1 base. The CDR3, as DNA: TGTGCCAGTAGTATCGGGTCAGGGGGCCAAAGCAATCAGCCCCAGCATTTT. Amino acid sequence: CASSIGSGGQSNQPQHF.

The chain is built from TRBV7-8 and TRBJ1-1, with 10 bases aligning to TRBD1. V was clipped by 1 base and J by 1 base; unmatched bases: 3. The CDR3 has 16 residues. Per germline, CDR1 SGHVS and CDR2 FQNEAQ. In nucleotides, the CDR3 is TGTGCCAGCAGCTTAGGCAGACAGGGGGCGAACACTGAAGCTTTCTTT. It yields the protein CASSLGRQGANTEAFF.

This chain connects TRBV27 to TRBJ1-1; a weak D match, TRBD1 (5 bases). Trimming removed 4 bases at V and 6 bases at J, with 21 bases between. Germline loops: CDR1 MNHEY, CDR2 SMNVEV (reference sequence). The CDR3 is 16 amino acids. The CDR3 DNA sequence: TGTGCCAGCAGTTCTCCGGTCTTCGGAGGGGTGGCTGAAGCTTTCTTT. It codes for CASSSPVFGGVAEAFF.

This chain connects TRBV27 to TRBJ1-2; 8 nucleotides agree with TRBD1. The V gene end was trimmed by 4 bases and the J gene end by 2 bases; junction bases not matched to a gene: 6. The CDR3 is 15 residues long. In germline, CDR1 is MNHEY, CDR2 SMNVEV (reference sequence). In DNA form, the CDR3 reads TGTGCCAGCAGTTCATACAGGGGGGGAAACTATGGCTACACCTTC. Its protein product is CASSSYRGGNYGYTF.

The gene calls are TRBV28 and TRBJ2-2; possible D gene TRBD2, 7 bases. Trimming pared 6 bases from V and 3 bases from J, leaving 20 bases between. CDR3 length: 17 residues. Looked up from germline, CDR1 is MDHEN and CDR2 is SYDVKM. Here the CDR3 reads CASSSPGARGYTGELFF. In nucleotides, the CDR3 is TGTGCCAGCAGCTCCCCGGGGGCGCGGGGGTACACCGGGGAGCTGTTTTTT.

V is TRBV7-3 and J is TRBJ1-1; 9 bases are a match to TRBD1. Trimming at V came to 4 bases and at J to 1 base, leaving 4 bases not matched to a gene. Germline lookup yields CDR1 SGHTA and CDR2 FQGTGA. The CDR3 is made up of 15 amino acids. The CDR3 is CASSSPGQGNTEAFF. CDR3 DNA: TGTGCCAGCAGCTCCCCGGGACAGGGGAACACTGAAGCTTTCTTT.

The chain employs TRBV2 and TRBJ1-6; D not resolved. Trimming left V 4 bases short and J 0 bases short, with 10 bases between. CDR3 length: 16 residues. The germline gives CDR1 SNHLY, CDR2 FYNNEI. CDR3 in DNA: TGTGCCAGCAGTGTCTCTACGAGCTCCTATAATTCACCCCTCCACTTT. It specifies CASSVSTSSYNSPLHF.

This clone was found a few times. The V gene is TRBV5-3, the J gene TRBJ1-2; a weak D match, TRBD1 (6 bases). TRBV5-3 is annotated as an ORF whose role is uncertain. The CDR3 is made up of 14 amino acids. Between the trimmed V and J ends, which lost 1 base and 7 bases, there was a span of 14 bases. This CDR3 is CARSLTGSSGGYTF. The CDR3 DNA follows: TGTGCCAGAAGCTTGACAGGGTCGAGCGGTGGCTACACCTTC.

J is TRBJ2-2 and V is TRBV30; 7 bases are a match to TRBD1. This CDR3 has 18 amino acids. The germline V gene has CDR1 GTSNPN and CDR2 SVGIG (reference sequence). Unmatched junction bases numbered 15, after V lost 1 base and J lost 4 bases. The CDR3 here is CAWSDGRDRIASTGELFF. CDR3 nucleotides: TGTGCCTGGAGTGATGGTAGGGACAGAATAGCAAGCACCGGGGAGCTGTTTTTT.

This chain links TRBV4-1 with TRBJ1-1; TRBD1 might be the D (6 bases). Germline CDR1 MGHRA, CDR2 YSYEKL. The CDR3 extends over 16 amino acids. Trimming shortened V by 0 bases and J by 1 base, and 12 bases separated the two germline ends. The CDR3 here is CASSQDRGHPNTEAFF. CDR3 sequence (DNA): TGCGCCAGCAGCCAAGATCGGGGACACCCGAACACTGAAGCTTTCTTT.

This rearrangement joins TRBV5-1 to TRBJ2-7; 12 bases align to TRBD2. Germline V gene sequence: CDR1 SGHRS, CDR2 YFSETQ. V shed 3 bases and J 7 bases; nucleotides not matched to a gene: 11. The CDR3 is 16 residues long. The CDR3 nucleotides read TGCGCCAGCAGCTCCAGACTAGCGGGAGCTCTACGGGAGCAGTACTTC. It encodes CASSSRLAGALREQYF. Combining the CDR3 with reference TRBV5-1 and TRBJ2-7 gives the whole variable domain KAGVTQTPRYLIKTRGQQVTLSCSPISGHRSVSWYQQTPGQGLQFLFEYFSETQRNKGNFPGRFSGRQFSNSRSEMNVSTLELGDSALYLCASSSRLAGALREQYFGPGTRLTVT.

The chain uses TRBV7-6 and TRBJ2-5, with 10 bases matching TRBD1. From germline, CDR1 is SGHVS and CDR2 FNYEAQ. The CDR3 has 17 amino acids. V trimming: 0 bases; J trimming: 5 bases; junction bases outside the gene matches: 9. CDR3 nucleotide sequence: TGTGCCAGCAGCTTAGCGAGTGGGACAGGGGAGTGGGAGACCCAGTACTTC. It codes for CASSLASGTGEWETQYF. Together with reference TRBV7-6 and TRBJ2-5, the CDR3 gives the full variable domain: GAGVSQSPRYKVTKRGQDVALRCDPISGHVSLYWYRQALGQGPEFLTYFNYEAQQDKSGLPNDRFSAERPEGSISTLTIQRTEQRDSAMYRCASSLASGTGEWETQYFGPGTRLLVL.

The V gene is TRBV18, the J gene TRBJ2-2; D gene unclear. V was trimmed by 3 bases and J by 5 bases, leaving 10 bases between them. Germline values: CDR1 KGHSH, CDR2 LQKENI. This CDR3 has 14 residues. For the CDR3, the DNA is TGTGCCAGCTCACCCACTATGGGTACCGGGGAGCTGTTTTTT. It codes for CASSPTMGTGELFF.

The chain uses TRBV28 and TRBJ1-1; 7 bases align to TRBD1. V was pared by 6 bases and J by 4 bases, with 8 bases of the junction left unmatched. CDR3 length equals 14 residues. Germline V gene data show CDR1 as MDHEN and CDR2 as SYDVKM. This chain's CDR3 is CASRPRQGATEAFF. The CDR3 DNA reads as TGTGCCAGCAGACCCCGACAGGGAGCCACTGAAGCTTTCTTT.

The chain combines TRBV5-1 with TRBJ2-2, with TRBD2 identical over 11 bases. Germline V gene data show CDR1 as SGHRS and CDR2 as YFSETQ. This CDR3 comprises 15 residues. V trimming: 4 bases; J trimming: 5 bases; junction bases outside the gene matches: 4. The CDR3 coding sequence is TGCGCCAGCAGCCAGACTAGCGGGATAACCGGGGAGCTGTTTTTT. Protein product: CASSQTSGITGELFF.

The V call is TRBV27, the J call TRBJ1-3, with D maybe TRBD1 (6 bases). The V gene's germline CDR1 is MNHEY and CDR2 SMNVEV (reference sequence). This CDR3 contains 15 residues. V lost 6 bases and J 0 bases, leaving 12 bases between the germline ends. The CDR3 sequence: CASRATGNSGNTIYF. CDR3 DNA: TGTGCCAGCAGGGCGACAGGTAACTCTGGAAACACCATATATTTT.

The genes are TRBV28 and TRBJ2-7; D remains unclear. Looked up from germline, CDR1 is MDHEN and CDR2 is SYDVKM. CDR3 length equals 13 residues. Trimming removed 6 bases at V and 0 bases at J, with 9 bases between. In DNA form, the CDR3 reads TGTGCCAGCAGCAAAAGCGACTCCTACGAGCAGTACTTC. Translated, it gives CASSKSDSYEQYF.